Only a few counts were recorded for the clone carrying this T cell receptor beta chain. The sample is drawn from a study of read filtering for tumor transcriptome and immune sequencing. This library used around 0.4 ug RNA and molecular barcoded adaptors spanning alpha/delta and beta/gamma chains. TCRdb analysed the reads with MiXCR anew, one entry per CDR3 protein. The sample lists approximately 61,000 distinct CDR3 sequences, about 21% occurring once. Material for sequencing was a population of CD138-negative cells sorted from bone marrow. This receptor was taken from a donor aged 40 or over with multiple myeloma.

The CDR3 spells CASSNQRDNNEQFF. Written as DNA, the CDR3 is TGCGCCAGCAGCAATCAGAGGGACAACAATGAGCAGTTCTTC. The rearrangement uses TRBV5-1 and TRBJ2-1; D may be TRBD1 (6 bases). This CDR3 contains 14 residues. V was cut by 4 bases and J by 5 bases, with 13 bases left in between. CDR1 and CDR2 (germline): SGHRS, YFSETQ.